Listed below are T cell receptor beta chains from one sample, sequenced in a study of vaccination effects on CD4 cells after COVID-19. Their target antigens are unknown. Profiled with immunoSEQ multiplex PCR; TCRdb holds only in-frame clones, not every one. The table includes around 63,000 clones, 60% to 80% detected once. The sequenced sample was CD4+ T cells from PBMCs cultured with HCoV-OC43 spike peptides, obtained before COVID-19 vaccination. Receptors were obtained from a human donor who received a COVID-19 vaccine. Each CDR3 is given with its conserved first and last residue. Fields, in order: J gene, D gene, V gene, clone size, CDR3 protein, CDR3 DNA. The D gene is left open where the match is weak. Expanded clones are given a class, and other clones once, few, many or no size at all.

TRBJ1-4 . TRBV10-3 . CAISVDGANEKLFF TGTGCCATCAGTGTCGACGGAGCTAATGAAAAACTGTTTTTT
TRBJ2-5 . TRBV19 . CASRRQGLGETQYF TGTGCCAGTAGGCGGCAGGGGTTAGGCGAGACCCAGTACTTC
TRBJ2-5 . TRBV6-5 . CASSDSTGRWETQYF TGTGCCAGCAGTGACTCCACAGGCAGGTGGGAGACCCAGTACTTC
TRBJ2-3 . TRBV9 once CASSVVGGQTGDTQYF TGTGCCAGCAGCGTAGTTGGGGGTCAAACGGGAGATACGCAGTATTTT
TRBJ1-1 TRBD1 TRBV7-9 . CASSLGGQKAFF TGTGCCAGCAGCTTAGGGGGACAGAAAGCTTTCTTT
TRBJ1-3 . TRBV19 few CASRGASGNTIYF TGTGCCAGTAGGGGGGCTTCTGGAAACACCATATATTTT
TRBJ1-2 . TRBV5-1 . CASSLSQGDGYTF TGCGCCAGCAGCTTGTCGCAGGGCGATGGCTACACCTTC
TRBJ1-1 . TRBV6-5 . CASSTVAANTEAFF TGTGCCAGCAGTACGGTGGCAGCGAACACTGAAGCTTTCTTT
TRBJ2-3 . TRBV18 . CASSPIRTDTQYF TGTGCCAGCTCACCAATACGCACAGATACGCAGTATTTT
TRBJ1-3 . TRBV2 few CASSGNTIYF TGTGCCAGCTCTGGAAACACCATATATTTT
TRBJ1-2 . TRBV14 few CASSQARNYGYTF TGTGCCAGCAGCCAAGCCAGAAACTATGGCTACACCTTC
TRBJ2-5 TRBD2 TRBV4-1 . CASSQDEGLAGGQETQYF TGCGCCAGCAGCCAAGATGAGGGACTAGCGGGGGGGCAGGAGACCCAGTACTTC
TRBJ1-1 . TRBV5-1 . CASSLSSGREAFF TGCGCCAGCAGCTTGAGCTCAGGGAGGGAGGCTTTCTTT
TRBJ1-3 TRBD1 TRBV6-5 . CASDRDRGPGNTIYF TGTGCCAGTGATAGGGACAGGGGGCCTGGAAACACCATATATTTT
TRBJ1-3 . TRBV5-1 . CASSWQGSGNTIYF TGCGCCAGCAGCTGGCAGGGTTCTGGAAACACCATATATTTT
TRBJ1-1 . TRBV28 . CASKLWNTEAFF TGTGCCAGCAAGCTATGGAACACTGAAGCTTTCTTT
TRBJ1-1 . TRBV7-3 . CASSLRAENTEAFF TGTGCCAGCAGCTTAAGAGCGGAGAACACTGAAGCTTTCTTT
TRBJ2-2 TRBD1 TRBV24-1 . CATSDSPGGQGTGELFF TGTGCCACCAGTGATTCGCCAGGGGGCCAGGGCACCGGGGAGCTGTTTTTT
TRBJ2-5 TRBD2 TRBV18 . CASSHRLAGGKETQYF TGTGCCAGCTCACACCGACTAGCGGGGGGCAAAGAGACCCAGTACTTC
TRBJ1-6 . TRBV4-1 . CASSPPGGPYNSPLHF TGCGCCAGCAGCCCCCCGGGGGGGCCGTATAATTCACCCCTCCACTTT
TRBJ1-5 . TRBV30 . CAWGLKGGHQPQHF TGTGCCTGGGGACTCAAGGGGGGCCACCAGCCCCAGCATTTT
TRBJ2-3 . TRBV5-1 . CASSSQNLKDTQYF TGCGCCAGCAGCTCACAGAATTTGAAGGATACGCAGTATTTT
TRBJ2-2 TRBD2 TRBV3-1/TRBV3-2 . CASSWTSGGSNTGELFF TGTGCCAGCAGCTGGACTAGCGGGGGGTCAAACACCGGGGAGCTGTTTTTT
TRBJ1-6 TRBD1 TRBV6-5 . CASSYMSGTGNSPLHF TGTGCCAGCAGTTACATGTCCGGGACAGGCAATTCACCCCTCCACTTT
TRBJ2-5 . TRBV11-2 . CASSLDPSTQYF TGTGCCAGCAGCTTAGATCCCTCGACCCAGTACTTC
TRBJ1-2 . TRBV14 few CASSQDLTTGGARGYTF TGTGCCAGCAGCCAAGATTTGACTACCGGGGGCGCGAGGGGCTACACCTTC
TRBJ1-3 . TRBV6-5 few CASSYFPGNTIYF TGTGCCAGCAGTTATTTTCCTGGAAACACCATATATTTT
TRBJ1-2 . TRBV20-1 . CSARDPGGYTF TGCAGTGCTAGAGATCCGGGGGGCTACACCTTC
TRBJ2-5 . TRBV18 once CASSLLEGNKETQYF TGTGCCAGCTCACTTCTGGAGGGAAACAAAGAGACCCAGTACTTC
TRBJ1-3 . TRBV12-3/TRBV12-4 . CASSLGNTIYF TGTGCCAGCAGTTTGGGAAACACCATATATTTT
TRBJ2-1 TRBD1 TRBV28 . CASSSRTGSGMSYNEQFF TGTGCCAGCAGTTCACGGACAGGGTCAGGAATGTCCTACAATGAGCAGTTCTTC
TRBJ2-3 . TRBV12-3/TRBV12-4 . CASSFQNTQYF TGTGCCAGCAGTTTTCAAAATACGCAGTATTTT
TRBJ1-6 . TRBV18 few CASSLGDGINSPLHF TGTGCCAGCTCATTGGGGGACGGAATTAATTCACCCCTCCACTTT
TRBJ2-5 TRBD1 TRBV18 . CASSPGQGETQYF TGTGCCAGCTCACCAGGACAGGGGGAGACCCAGTACTTC
TRBJ2-1 . TRBV6-5 . CASSYSLGSSYNEQFF TGTGCCAGCAGTTACTCTTTGGGGAGCTCCTACAATGAGCAGTTCTTC
TRBJ1-5 . TRBV6-1 . CASSDYPQPQHF TGTGCCAGCAGTGATTATCCTCAGCCCCAGCATTTT
TRBJ1-6 TRBD1 TRBV7-2 . CASIPPGQGTSPLHF TGTGCCAGCATCCCCCCGGGACAGGGAACTTCACCCCTCCACTTT
TRBJ2-1 . TRBV4-1 once CASSQEGAGRRQFF TGCGCCAGCAGCCAAGAGGGGGCGGGCCGCCGGCAGTTCTTC
TRBJ2-3 TRBD1 TRBV9 . CASSETGTTDTQYF TGTGCCAGCAGCGAGACAGGGACCACAGATACGCAGTATTTT
TRBJ2-4 . TRBV15 . CATSREFREAGAKNIQYF TGTGCCACCAGCAGAGAATTCCGAGAAGCAGGAGCCAAAAACATTCAGTACTTC
TRBJ1-1 TRBD1 TRBV7-6 once CASSSVSSGGTEAFF TGTGCCAGCAGCTCTGTATCTTCAGGGGGCACTGAAGCTTTCTTT
TRBJ2-5 TRBD2 TRBV7-2 . CASSQNRGDGTQYF TGTGCCAGCAGTCAAAATCGGGGGGACGGGACCCAGTACTTC
TRBJ1-1 . TRBV5-1 . CASSLLDGDTEAFF TGCGCCAGCAGCTTGCTGGATGGGGACACTGAAGCTTTCTTT
TRBJ2-2 . TRBV5-1 . CASSLDVSESTGELFF TGCGCCAGCAGCCTTGATGTGTCAGAGAGTACCGGGGAGCTGTTTTTT
TRBJ1-2 TRBD1 TRBV18 . CASSPSGGSGYTF TGTGCCAGCTCACCTTCAGGGGGCTCTGGCTACACCTTC
TRBJ1-4 . TRBV9 once CASSPYPLRGDEKLFF TGTGCCAGCAGCCCCTACCCTCTGAGGGGGGATGAAAAACTGTTTTTT
TRBJ1-2 . TRBV5-1 . CASSLGRPPYGYTF TGCGCCAGCAGCTTGGGACGGCCCCCCTATGGCTACACCTTC
TRBJ1-5 . TRBV19 . CASTTAGINQPQHF TGTGCCAGTACGACAGCGGGGATCAATCAGCCCCAGCATTTT
TRBJ1-2 . TRBV9 few CASTPSEGLYGYTF TGTGCCAGCACCCCGTCTGAAGGCCTCTATGGCTACACCTTC